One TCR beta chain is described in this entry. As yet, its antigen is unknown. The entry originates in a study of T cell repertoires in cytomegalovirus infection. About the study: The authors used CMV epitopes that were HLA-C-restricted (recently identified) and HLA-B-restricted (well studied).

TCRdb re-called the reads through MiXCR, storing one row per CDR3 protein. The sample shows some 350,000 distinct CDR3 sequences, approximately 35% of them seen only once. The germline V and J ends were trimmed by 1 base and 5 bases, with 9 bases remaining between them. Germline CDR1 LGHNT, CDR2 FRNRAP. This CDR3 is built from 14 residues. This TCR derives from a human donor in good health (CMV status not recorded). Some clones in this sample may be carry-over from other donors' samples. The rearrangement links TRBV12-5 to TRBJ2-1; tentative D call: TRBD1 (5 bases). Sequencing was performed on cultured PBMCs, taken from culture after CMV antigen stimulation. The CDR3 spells CASGLGGSHNEQFF. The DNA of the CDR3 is TGTGCTAGTGGTTTGGGGGGCAGCCACAATGAGCAGTTCTTC.